This T cell receptor beta chain was sequenced during a study of lymphopenia after photon versus proton radiotherapy. Findings and caveats of the study: Post-nadir TCR diversity decline inversely tracked overall survival among those who died. Post-nadir diversity loss with photons came from oligoclonal expansion, particularly CD8+ Temra cells. Better survival with proton therapy was suggested as possible, not demonstrated. Relative stability marked proton patients; photon patients lost diversity and naive cells.

Produced via immunoSEQ multiplex PCR; TCRdb's table is partial and in-frame only. Among approximately 31,000 clones listed, approximately 84% were seen once. In the case of this clone: No antigen is known for it.

The sample here was peripheral blood, taken from a patient treated with proton-based radiotherapy. The sequence came from a woman between 65 and 79 years old with pancreatic cancer.

DNA for the CDR3: TGTGCCAGCCGGCCAGGGGCCTCTGGAAACACCATATATTTT. Translation gives CASRPGASGNTIYF. The genes are TRBV6-1 and TRBJ1-3, with TRBD1 as a possible D gene (6 bases). Germline CDR1 reads MNHNS; CDR2 reads SASEGT. The CDR3 loop spans 14 amino acids. Trimming cost V 8 bases and J 0 bases, with 11 bases left between them.